This T cell receptor beta chain appears in the sequencing data of a study of regulatory T cells in long-lasting Graves disease. Overall study context: Over 5 years of antithyroid drugs with positive TSH receptor antibodies was taken to mean persistent Graves' disease. Points from the study as a whole: Persistent disease preferred TRBV28, TRBJ1-2 and TRBJ2-5; new disease, TRBV20-1 and TRBJ2-1.

According to the study, TCR beta libraries were built with iRepertoire HTBI primers and CDR3-region Arm-PCR. In the study's own analysis: Looking across samples, the authors found some 67 TRBV and fewer than 15 TRBJ segments. TCRdb recomputed calls from the multiplex PCR reads with MiXCR, one row per CDR3 protein. What appears here as the V and J calls and clone size reflects TCRdb's work, not the paper's. The sample includes more than 350,000 distinct CDR3 sequences, roughly a fifth of them seen just once. Germline values: CDR1 SGHRS, CDR2 YFSETQ. V lost 2 bases and J lost 7; bases outside the gene matches: 7. The CDR3 loop spans 14 amino acids. There are many counts of this clonotype. Its target is not known. Time point specified: persistent/refractory GD, antithyroid drugs over 5 years with positive TRAb. Preparation of the TCR library used RNA extracted from PBMCs.

The specimen was peripheral blood mononuclear cells (PBMCs), collected when the disease was refractory, from a patient treated with antithyroid drugs. The sequence was collected from a female donor with Graves disease. The chain links TRBV5-1 to TRBJ1-2, with 8 bases matching TRBD1. In DNA, the CDR3 is TGCGCCAGCAGCTTTACGACAGGGGTTTTTGGCTACACCTTC. It translates to CASSFTTGVFGYTF.